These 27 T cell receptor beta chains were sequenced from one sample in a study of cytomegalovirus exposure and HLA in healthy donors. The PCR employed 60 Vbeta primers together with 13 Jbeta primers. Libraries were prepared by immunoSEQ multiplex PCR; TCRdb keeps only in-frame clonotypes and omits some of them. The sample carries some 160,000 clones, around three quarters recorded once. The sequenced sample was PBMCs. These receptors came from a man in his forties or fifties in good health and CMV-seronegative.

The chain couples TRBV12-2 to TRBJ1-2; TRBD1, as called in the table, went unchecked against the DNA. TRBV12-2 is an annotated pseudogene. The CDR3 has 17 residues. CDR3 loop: CASRLGIAGGEGYGYTF. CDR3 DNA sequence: TGTGCAAGTCGCTTAGGAATTGCAGGGGGCGAAGGCTATGGCTACACCTTC.

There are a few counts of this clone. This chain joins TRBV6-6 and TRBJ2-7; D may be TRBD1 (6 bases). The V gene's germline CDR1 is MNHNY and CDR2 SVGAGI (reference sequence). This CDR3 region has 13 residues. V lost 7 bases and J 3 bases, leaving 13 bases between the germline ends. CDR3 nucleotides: TGTGCCAGCATGACCGGGACAAGCTACGAGCAGTACGTC. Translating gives CASMTGTSYEQYV.

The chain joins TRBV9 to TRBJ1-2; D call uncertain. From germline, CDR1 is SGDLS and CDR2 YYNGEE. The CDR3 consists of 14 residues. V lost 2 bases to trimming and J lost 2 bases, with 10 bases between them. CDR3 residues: CASSVGLENYGYTF. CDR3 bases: TGTGCCAGCAGCGTCGGACTAGAGAACTATGGCTACACCTTC.

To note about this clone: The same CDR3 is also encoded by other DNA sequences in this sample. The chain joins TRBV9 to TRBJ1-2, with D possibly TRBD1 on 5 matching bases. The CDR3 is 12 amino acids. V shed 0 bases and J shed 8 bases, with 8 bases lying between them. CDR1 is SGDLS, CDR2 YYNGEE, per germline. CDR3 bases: TGTGCCAGCAGCGTAGGGGGCTACGGCTACACCTTC. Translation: CASSVGGYGYTF. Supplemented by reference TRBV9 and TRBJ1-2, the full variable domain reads DSGVTQTPKHLITATGQRVTLRCSPRSGDLSVYWYQQSLDQGLQFLIQYYNGEERAKGNILERFSAQQFPDLHSELNLSSLELGDSALYFCASSVGGYGYTFGSGTRLTVV.

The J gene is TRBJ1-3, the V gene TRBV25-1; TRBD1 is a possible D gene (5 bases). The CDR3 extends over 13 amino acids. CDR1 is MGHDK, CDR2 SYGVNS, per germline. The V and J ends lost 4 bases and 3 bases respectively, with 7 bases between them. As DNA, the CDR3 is TGTGCCAGCAGTGTCGACAGTGGAAACACCATATATTTT. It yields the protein CASSVDSGNTIYF.

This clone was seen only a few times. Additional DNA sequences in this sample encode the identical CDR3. The CDR3 reads CASSPGLSSYEQYF. The CDR3, as DNA: TGTGCCAGCAGCCCCGGACTGAGCTCCTACGAGCAGTACTTC. The rearrangement links TRBV7-9 to TRBJ2-7, with a tentative D call TRBD2 (5 bases). Trimming took 5 bases from V and 0 from J, leaving 11 bases between them. CDR3 length: 14 amino acids. Germline V lookup: CDR1 SEHNR, CDR2 FQNEAQ (reference sequence).

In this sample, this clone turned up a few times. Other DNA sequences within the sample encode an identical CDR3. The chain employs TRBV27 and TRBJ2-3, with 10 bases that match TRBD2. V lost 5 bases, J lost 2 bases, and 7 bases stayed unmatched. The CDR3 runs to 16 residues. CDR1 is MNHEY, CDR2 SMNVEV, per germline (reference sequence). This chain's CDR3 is CASSPRLAGVTDTQYF. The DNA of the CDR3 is TGTGCCAGCAGTCCGCGACTAGCGGGCGTCACAGATACGCAGTATTTT.

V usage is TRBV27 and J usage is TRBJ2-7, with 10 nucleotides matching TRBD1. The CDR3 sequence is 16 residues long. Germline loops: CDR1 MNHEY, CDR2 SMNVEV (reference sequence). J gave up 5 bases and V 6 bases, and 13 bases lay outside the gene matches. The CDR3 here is CASSRTHGTGADEQYF. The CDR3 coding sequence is TGTGCCAGCAGCCGTACCCATGGGACAGGGGCGGACGAGCAGTACTTC.

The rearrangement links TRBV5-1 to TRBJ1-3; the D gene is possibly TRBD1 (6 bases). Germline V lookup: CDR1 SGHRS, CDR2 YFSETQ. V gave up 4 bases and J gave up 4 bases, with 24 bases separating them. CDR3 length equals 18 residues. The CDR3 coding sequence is TGCGCCAGCAGCCCTCGGTCGGCAGGACAGCGAGGGGGAAACACCATATATTTT. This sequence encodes CASSPRSAGQRGGNTIYF.

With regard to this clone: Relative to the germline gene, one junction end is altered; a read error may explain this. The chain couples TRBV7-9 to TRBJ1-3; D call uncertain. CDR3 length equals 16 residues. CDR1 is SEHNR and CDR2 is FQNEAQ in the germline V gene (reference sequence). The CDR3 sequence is CSSSGEREAFGNTIYF. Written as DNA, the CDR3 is TGTTCCAGCAGCGGGGAGAGGGAGGCTTTCGGAAACACCATATATTTT.

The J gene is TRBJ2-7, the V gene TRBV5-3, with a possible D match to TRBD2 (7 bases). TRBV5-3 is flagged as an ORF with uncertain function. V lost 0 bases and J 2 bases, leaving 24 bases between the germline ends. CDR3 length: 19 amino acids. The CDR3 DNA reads TGTGCCAGAAGCTTGGAAGAAATGGGGGGGTTGACAGGAGCCTACGAGCAGTACGTC. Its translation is CARSLEEMGGLTGAYEQYV.

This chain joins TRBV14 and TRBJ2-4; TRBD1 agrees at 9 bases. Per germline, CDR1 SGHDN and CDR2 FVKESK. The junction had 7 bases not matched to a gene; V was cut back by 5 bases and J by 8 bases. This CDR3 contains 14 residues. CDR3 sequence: CASSYRGQGYIQYF. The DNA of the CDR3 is TGTGCCAGCAGCTATCGTGGACAGGGGTACATTCAGTACTTC.

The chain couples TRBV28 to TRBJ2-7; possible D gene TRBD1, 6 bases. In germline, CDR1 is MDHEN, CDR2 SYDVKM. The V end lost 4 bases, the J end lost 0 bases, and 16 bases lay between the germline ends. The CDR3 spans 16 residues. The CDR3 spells CASSSPGTSSSYEQYV. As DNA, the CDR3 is TGTGCCAGCAGTTCGCCCGGGACATCGAGCTCCTACGAGCAGTACGTC.

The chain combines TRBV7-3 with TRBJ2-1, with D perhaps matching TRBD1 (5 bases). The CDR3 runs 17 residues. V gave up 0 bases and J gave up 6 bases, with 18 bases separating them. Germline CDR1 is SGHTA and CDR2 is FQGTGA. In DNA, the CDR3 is TGTGCCAGCAGCTTAACGTTAGGGGAAGGGGTCCTCAATGAGCAGTTCTTC. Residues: CASSLTLGEGVLNEQFF.

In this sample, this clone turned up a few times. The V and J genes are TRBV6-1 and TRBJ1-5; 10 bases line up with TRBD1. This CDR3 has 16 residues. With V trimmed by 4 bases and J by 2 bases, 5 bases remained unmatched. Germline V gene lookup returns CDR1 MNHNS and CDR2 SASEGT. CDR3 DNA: TGTGCCAGCAGTGTTATGACAGGGGGCGGCAATCAGCCCCAGCATTTT. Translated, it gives CASSVMTGGGNQPQHF.

The CDR3: CASRSEGGQRQETQYF. In DNA, the CDR3 is TGTGCCAGCAGATCAGAGGGGGGGCAGCGTCAAGAGACCCAGTACTTC. The gene calls are TRBV7-8 and TRBJ2-5; tentative D call: TRBD2 (7 bases). V lost 6 bases, J lost 2 bases, and 19 bases lay in between. The CDR3 is 16 amino acids. Germline V lookup: CDR1 SGHVS, CDR2 FQNEAQ.

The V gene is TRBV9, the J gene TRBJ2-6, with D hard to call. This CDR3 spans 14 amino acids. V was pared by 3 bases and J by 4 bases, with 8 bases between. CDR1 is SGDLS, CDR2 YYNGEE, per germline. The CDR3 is CASSAPPGANVLTF. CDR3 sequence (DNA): TGTGCCAGCAGCGCCCCTCCCGGGGCCAACGTCCTGACTTTC.

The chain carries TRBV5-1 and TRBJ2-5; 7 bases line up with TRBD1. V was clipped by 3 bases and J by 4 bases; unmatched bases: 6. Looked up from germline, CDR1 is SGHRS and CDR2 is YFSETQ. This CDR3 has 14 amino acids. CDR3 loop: CASSYSTGAETQYF. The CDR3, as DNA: TGCGCCAGCAGCTACTCAACAGGGGCAGAGACCCAGTACTTC.

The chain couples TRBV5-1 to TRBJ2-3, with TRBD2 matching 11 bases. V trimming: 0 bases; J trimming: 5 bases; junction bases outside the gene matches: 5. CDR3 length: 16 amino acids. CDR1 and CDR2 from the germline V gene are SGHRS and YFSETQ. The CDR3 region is CASSLGTSGPVDTQYF. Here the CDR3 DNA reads TGCGCCAGCAGCTTGGGGACTAGCGGGCCCGTAGATACGCAGTATTTT.

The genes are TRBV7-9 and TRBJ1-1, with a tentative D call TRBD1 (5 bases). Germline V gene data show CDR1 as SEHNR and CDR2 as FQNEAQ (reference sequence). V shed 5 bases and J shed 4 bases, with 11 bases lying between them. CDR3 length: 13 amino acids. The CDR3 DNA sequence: TGTGCCAGCAGCCTCAGGGAGGGCACTGAAGCTTTCTTT. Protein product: CASSLREGTEAFF.

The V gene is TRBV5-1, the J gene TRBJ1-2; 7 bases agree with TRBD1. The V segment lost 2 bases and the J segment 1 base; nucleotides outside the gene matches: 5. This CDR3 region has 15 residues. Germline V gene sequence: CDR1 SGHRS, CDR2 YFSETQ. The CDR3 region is CASSFGTALNYGYTF. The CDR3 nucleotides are TGCGCCAGCAGCTTCGGGACAGCCCTTAACTATGGCTACACCTTC.

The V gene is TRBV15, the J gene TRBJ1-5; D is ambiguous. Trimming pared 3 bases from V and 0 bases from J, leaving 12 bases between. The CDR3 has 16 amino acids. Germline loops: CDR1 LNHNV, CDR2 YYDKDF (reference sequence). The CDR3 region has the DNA TGTGCCACCAGCAGGGTTCGACTGACTAGCAATCAGCCCCAGCATTTT. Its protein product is CATSRVRLTSNQPQHF.

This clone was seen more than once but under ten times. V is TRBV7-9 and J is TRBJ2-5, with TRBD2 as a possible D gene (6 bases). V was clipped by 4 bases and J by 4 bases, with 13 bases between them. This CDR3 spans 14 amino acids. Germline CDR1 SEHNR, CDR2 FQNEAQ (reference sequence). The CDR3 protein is CASSSSRRGETQYF. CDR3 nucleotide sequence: TGTGCCAGCAGCTCTTCCAGGCGGGGAGAGACCCAGTACTTC. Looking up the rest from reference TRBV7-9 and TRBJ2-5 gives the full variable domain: DTGVSQNPRHKITKRGQNVTFRCDPISEHNRLYWYRQTLGQGPEFLTYFQNEAQLEKSRLLSDRFSAERPKGSFSTLEIQRTEQGDSAMYLCASSSSRRGETQYFGPGTRLLVL.

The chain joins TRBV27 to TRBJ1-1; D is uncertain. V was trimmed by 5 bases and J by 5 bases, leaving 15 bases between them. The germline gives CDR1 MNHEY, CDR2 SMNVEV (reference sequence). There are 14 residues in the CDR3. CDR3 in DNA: TGTGCCAGCAGTCCAACGGGCCCGGGGACTGAAGCTTTCTTT. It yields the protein CASSPTGPGTEAFF.

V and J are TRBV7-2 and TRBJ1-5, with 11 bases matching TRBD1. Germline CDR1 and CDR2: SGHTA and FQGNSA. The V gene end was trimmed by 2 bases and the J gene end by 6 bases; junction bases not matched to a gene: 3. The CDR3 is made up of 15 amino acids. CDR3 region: CASSLWDRGGQPQHF. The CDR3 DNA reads TGTGCCAGCAGCTTATGGGACAGGGGGGGTCAGCCCCAGCATTTT.

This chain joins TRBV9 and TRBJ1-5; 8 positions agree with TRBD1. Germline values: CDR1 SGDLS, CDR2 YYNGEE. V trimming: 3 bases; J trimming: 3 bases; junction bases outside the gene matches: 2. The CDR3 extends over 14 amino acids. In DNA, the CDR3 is TGTGCCAGCAGCGCGGACAGGGCCAATCAGCCCCAGCATTTT. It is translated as CASSADRANQPQHF.

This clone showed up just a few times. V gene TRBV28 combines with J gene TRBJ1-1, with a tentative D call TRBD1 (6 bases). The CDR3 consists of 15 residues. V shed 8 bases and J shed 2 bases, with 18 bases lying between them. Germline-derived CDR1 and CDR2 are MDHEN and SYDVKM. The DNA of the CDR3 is TGTGCCAGCGGACATGAATGGGGGCCCAACACTGAAGCTTTCTTT. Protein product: CASGHEWGPNTEAFF.